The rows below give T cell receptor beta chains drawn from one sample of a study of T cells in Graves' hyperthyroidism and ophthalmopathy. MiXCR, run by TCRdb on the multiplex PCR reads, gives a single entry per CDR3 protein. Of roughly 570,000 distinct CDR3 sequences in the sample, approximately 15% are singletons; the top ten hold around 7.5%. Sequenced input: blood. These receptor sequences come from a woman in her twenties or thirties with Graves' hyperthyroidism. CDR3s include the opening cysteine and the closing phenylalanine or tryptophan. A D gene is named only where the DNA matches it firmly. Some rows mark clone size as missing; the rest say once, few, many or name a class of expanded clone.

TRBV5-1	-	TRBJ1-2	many	CASAWGGRPDNYGYTF	TGCGCCAGCGCCTGGGGGGGACGGCCAGATAACTATGGCTACACCTTC
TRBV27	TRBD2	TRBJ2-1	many	CASSTGLAGGYEQFF	TGTGCCAGCAGTACAGGACTAGCGGGAGGCTACGAGCAGTTCTTC
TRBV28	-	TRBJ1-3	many	CASNPGGGAGNTIYF	TGTGCCAGCAACCCCGGCGGGGGGGCTGGAAACACCATATATTTT
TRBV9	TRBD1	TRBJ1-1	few	CASSAGTGGEAFF	TGTGCCAGCAGCGCCGGGACAGGTGGAGAAGCTTTCTTT
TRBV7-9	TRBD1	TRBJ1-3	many	CASSLGTRQGRNTIYF	TGTGCCAGCAGCTTAGGGACCCGACAGGGTCGAAACACCATATATTTT
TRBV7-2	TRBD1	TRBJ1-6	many	CASRQQGAPNSPLHF	TGTGCCAGCAGACAACAGGGGGCGCCTAATTCACCCCTCCACTTT
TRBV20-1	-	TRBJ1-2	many	CSARAGGHSDGYTF	TGCAGTGCTAGAGCTGGGGGACATTCGGATGGCTACACCTTC
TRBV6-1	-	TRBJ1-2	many	CASTLDRAGYGYTF	TGTGCCAGCACCCTCGACAGAGCGGGGTATGGCTACACCTTC
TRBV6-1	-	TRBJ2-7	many	CASSEAPHTTYEQYF	TGTGCCAGCAGTGAAGCTCCCCATACGACATACGAGCAGTACTTC
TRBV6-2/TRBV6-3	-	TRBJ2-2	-	CATSYSTTGELFF	TGTGCCACCTCCTACTCGACCACCGGGGAGCTGTTTTTT
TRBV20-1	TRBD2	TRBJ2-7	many	CSARTSGYEQYF	TGCAGTGCTAGAACTAGCGGGTACGAGCAGTACTTC
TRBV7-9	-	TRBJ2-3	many	CASSLDGRSQDTQYF	TGTGCCAGCAGCTTAGACGGCCGATCGCAAGATACGCAGTATTTT
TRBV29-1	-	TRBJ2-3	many	CSVEYTDTQYF	TGCAGCGTTGAGTACACAGATACGCAGTATTTT
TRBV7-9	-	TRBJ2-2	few	CASSLRRGPNTGELFF	TGTGCCAGCAGCTTAAGGAGGGGGCCTAACACCGGGGAGCTGTTTTTT
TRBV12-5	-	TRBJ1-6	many	CASGLVLGTEIDNSPLHF	TGTGCTAGTGGTTTGGTCCTCGGGACGGAAATTGATAATTCACCCCTCCACTTT
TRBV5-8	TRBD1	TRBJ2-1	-	CASSLGRDSEQFF	TGTGCCAGCAGCTTGGGCAGGGACAGTGAGCAGTTCTTC
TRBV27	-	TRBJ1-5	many	CASSSSPNQPQHF	TGTGCCAGCAGTTCGTCACCGAATCAGCCCCAGCATTTT
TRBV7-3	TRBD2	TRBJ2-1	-	CASSSGTSGRFRNEQFF	TGTGCCAGCAGCTCGGGGACTAGCGGGAGGTTTAGGAATGAGCAGTTCTTC
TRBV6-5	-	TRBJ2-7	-	CASSYLEGADGTYEQYF	TGTGCCAGCAGTTACTTGGAAGGGGCGGACGGAACCTACGAGCAGTACTTC
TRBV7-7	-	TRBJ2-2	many	CASSTRTDTGELFF	TGTGCCAGCAGCACCCGGACGGACACCGGGGAGCTGTTTTTT
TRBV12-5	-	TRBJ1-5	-	CASAILAGGGQPQHF	TGTGCTAGTGCCATACTAGCGGGGGGCGGCCAGCCCCAGCATTTT
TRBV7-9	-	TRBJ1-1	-	CASSLGDGMNTEAFF	TGTGCCAGCAGCTTAGGGGACGGCATGAACACTGAAGCTTTCTTT
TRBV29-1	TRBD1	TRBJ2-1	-	CSVEPQGRPYNEQFF	TGCAGCGTTGAACCACAGGGGCGCCCCTACAATGAGCAGTTCTTC
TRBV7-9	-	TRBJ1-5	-	CASSSTASNQPQHF	TGTGCCAGCAGCTCGACAGCGAGCAATCAGCCCCAGCATTTT
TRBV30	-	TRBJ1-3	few	CAWSVPGDSGNTIYF	TGTGCCTGGAGTGTACCGGGGGACTCTGGAAACACCATATATTTT
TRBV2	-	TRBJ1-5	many	CASSGGAGGGNQPQHF	TGTGCCAGCAGTGGCGGCGCCGGGGGCGGGAATCAGCCCCAGCATTTT
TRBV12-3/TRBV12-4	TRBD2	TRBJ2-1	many	CASSSPGLAGINEQFF	TGTGCCAGCAGTTCCCCGGGGCTAGCGGGAATCAATGAGCAGTTCTTC
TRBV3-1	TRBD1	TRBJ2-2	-	CASSRRQGSGGGELFF	TGTGCCAGCAGCCGTCGACAGGGATCGGGTGGCGGGGAGCTGTTTTTT
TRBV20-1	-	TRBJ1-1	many	CSARQGGTTEAFF	TGCAGTGCTAGACAGGGAGGTACCACTGAAGCTTTCTTT
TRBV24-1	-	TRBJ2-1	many	CATSDHINLYNEQFF	TGTGCCACCAGTGATCACATAAACCTCTACAATGAGCAGTTCTTC
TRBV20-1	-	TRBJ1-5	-	CSAREYSNQPQHF	TGCAGTGCTAGAGAATATAGCAATCAGCCCCAGCATTTT
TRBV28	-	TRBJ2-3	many	CASSLVMDRQYF	TGTGCCAGCAGTTTAGTCATGGATAGGCAGTATTTT
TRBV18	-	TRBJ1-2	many	CASSLRDGSYGYTF	TGTGCCAGCTCACTTCGGGACGGAAGCTATGGCTACACCTTC
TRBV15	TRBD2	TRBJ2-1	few	CATSRKIGLAGQSSYNEQFF	TGTGCCACCAGCAGGAAAATAGGACTAGCGGGACAGAGCTCCTACAATGAGCAGTTCTTC
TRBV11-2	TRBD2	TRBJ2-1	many	CASSLRLAGRRGANEQFF	TGTGCCAGCAGCTTACGACTAGCGGGGAGACGCGGGGCCAATGAGCAGTTCTTC
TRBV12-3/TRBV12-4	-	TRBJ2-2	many	CASTSTGPTGELFF	TGTGCCAGCACCTCGACAGGACCCACCGGGGAGCTGTTTTTT
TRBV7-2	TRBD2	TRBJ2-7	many	CASSQTSGKVYEQYF	TGTGCCAGCAGCCAGACTAGCGGGAAGGTGTACGAGCAGTACTTC
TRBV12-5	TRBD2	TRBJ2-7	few	CASGLVTLAGSSYEQYF	TGTGCTAGTGGTTTGGTAACTTTAGCGGGAAGTTCCTACGAGCAGTACTTC
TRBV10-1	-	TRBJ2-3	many	CASSEWVGGTDTQYF	TGCGCCAGCAGTGAGTGGGTAGGAGGTACAGATACGCAGTATTTT
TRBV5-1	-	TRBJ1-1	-	CASSLSGHSYTEAFF	TGCGCCAGCAGCCTTTCGGGACACTCATACACTGAAGCTTTCTTT